What follows are 28 T cell receptor beta chains derived from one specimen sequenced in a study of T cell changes during pregnancy in multiple sclerosis (dated by TCRdb to the late 2010s). To prepare the library, the immunoSEQ multiplex PCR assay was applied. TCRdb mirrors the immuneACCESS table, restricted to in-frame sequences. Some clones are absent from its copies; in checked studies, under half trace to an unresolved V gene, and the reason for the others is unknown. This sample holds under 60,000 clones; about nine tenths were observed only once. The ten biggest clones cover roughly 10% of the sample. This material consisted of CD8+ T cells from peripheral blood mononuclear cells, taken after pregnancy. These receptors all stem from a female donor with multiple sclerosis, enrolled in a pregnancy study.

This chain joins TRBV12-5 and TRBJ2-1; 9 nucleotides align to TRBD1. The CDR3 length is 14 residues. The germline V gene has CDR1 LGHNT and CDR2 FRNRAP. J lost 2 bases, V lost 6 bases, and 2 bases had no gene match. The CDR3 region is CASGGQGPYNEQFF. As DNA, the CDR3 is TGTGCTAGTGGGGGACAGGGCCCCTACAATGAGCAGTTCTTC.

A few counts support this clone. The rearrangement uses TRBV29-1 and TRBJ1-1; tentatively, D is TRBD1 (5 bases). Trimming left V 7 bases short and J 4 bases short, with 13 bases between. The V gene's germline CDR1 is SQVTM and CDR2 ANQGSEA. The CDR3 length is 12 residues. CDR3: CSALVGGTEAFF. The CDR3 nucleotides are TGCAGCGCACTGGTGGGGGGCACTGAAGCTTTCTTT.

In DNA, the CDR3 is TGTGCCAGCAGCCCGCCGACTAGCGTGTACGAGCAGTACTTC. This codes for CASSPPTSVYEQYF. V and J are TRBV7-9 and TRBJ2-7, with 8 bases lining up with TRBD2. CDR1 and CDR2 from the germline V gene are SEHNR and FQNEAQ (reference sequence). This CDR3 comprises 14 residues. The trim removed 5 bases at V and 4 bases at J, leaving 7 bases unmatched.

The chain has TRBV7-6 and TRBJ2-1, with a possible D match to TRBD1 (5 bases). The length of the CDR3 is 15 residues. The ends were cut back, 2 bases at V and 8 bases at J, with 16 bases in the middle. The germline V gene encodes CDR1 SGHVS and CDR2 FNYEAQ. The CDR3 reads CASSLLPSKGDEQFF. DNA of the CDR3: TGTGCCAGCAGCTTATTGCCCTCTAAAGGGGATGAGCAGTTCTTC.

The rearrangement joins TRBV5-1 to TRBJ2-1; D remains ambiguous. The CDR3 is 13 residues long. Per germline, CDR1 SGHRS and CDR2 YFSETQ. V was cut by 0 bases and J by 6 bases, with 7 bases left in between. DNA for the CDR3: TGCGCCAGCAGCTTGGATGGCAGCAATGAGCAGTTCTTC. Translation: CASSLDGSNEQFF.

V gene TRBV6-6 combines with J gene TRBJ2-5; possible D gene TRBD1, 5 bases. V lost 4 bases to trimming and J lost 6 bases, with 6 bases between them. The CDR3 consists of 11 residues. Germline V gives CDR1 MNHNY, CDR2 SVGAGI (reference sequence). The CDR3 DNA reads as TGTGCCAGCAGTTGGGGCAAGACCCAGTACTTC. Translation: CASSWGKTQYF.

The chain employs TRBV6-5 and TRBJ2-7; D might be TRBD2 (6 bases). CDR1 MNHEY and CDR2 SVGAGI come from the germline V gene. V was trimmed by 2 bases and J by 2 bases, leaving 10 bases between them. CDR3 length: 14 residues. The CDR3 loop is CASSYGEDPYEQYF. CDR3 nucleotides: TGTGCCAGCAGTTACGGGGAGGATCCCTACGAGCAGTACTTC.

V and J are TRBV7-9 and TRBJ2-1; 8 bases fit TRBD2. CDR1 is SEHNR, CDR2 FQNEAQ, per germline (reference sequence). With V trimmed by 5 bases and J by 2 bases, 8 bases remained unmatched. The CDR3 totals 16 residues. CDR3 nucleotide sequence: TGTGCCAGCAGCCCCCGGTCGGGACTAGCCTACAATGAGCAGTTCTTC. It codes for CASSPRSGLAYNEQFF.

J is TRBJ2-5 and V is TRBV6-5, with 12 bases matching TRBD2. Trimming at V came to 4 bases and at J to 3 bases, leaving 6 bases not matched to a gene. The CDR3 is 16 amino acids. The germline V gene has CDR1 MNHEY and CDR2 SVGAGI. CDR3 nucleotides: TGTGCCAGCAGTTCACTAGCGGGGGGTTTGGAAGAGACCCAGTACTTC. Translation: CASSSLAGGLEETQYF.

The genes are TRBV19 and TRBJ2-4, with TRBD1 as a possible D gene (7 bases). The germline V gene encodes CDR1 LNHDA and CDR2 SQIVND (reference sequence). Between the trimmed V and J ends, which lost 3 bases and 7 bases, there was a span of 13 bases. CDR3 size: 14 residues. The CDR3 is CASSIGGGGNIQYF. For the CDR3, the DNA is TGTGCCAGTAGTATCGGAGGGGGCGGGAACATTCAGTACTTC.

The chain has TRBV4-1 and TRBJ1-4; D might be TRBD1 (6 bases). Deletions cut 0 bases from V and 5 bases from J, with 16 bases between. The CDR3 covers 17 residues. Per germline, CDR1 MGHRA and CDR2 YSYEKL. The CDR3 nucleotides read TGCGCCAGCAGCCAAGAAAGGGGGACCGGATTGAATGAAAAACTGTTTTTT. Translated: CASSQERGTGLNEKLFF.

In its sample, this clone was seen once. V usage is TRBV14 and J usage is TRBJ2-7; a weak D match, TRBD2 (5 bases). Germline CDR1 is SGHDN and CDR2 is FVKESK. V was cut by 2 bases and J by 2 bases, with 10 bases left in between. CDR3 length: 14 amino acids. In DNA form, the CDR3 reads TGTGCCAGCAGCCAACCTACTAGTCCCTACGAGCAGTACTTC. Its translation is CASSQPTSPYEQYF. Based on the CDR3 plus reference TRBV14 and TRBJ2-7, the full variable domain is EAGVTQFPSHSVIEKGQTVTLRCDPISGHDNLYWYRRVMGKEIKFLLHFVKESKQDESGMPNNRFLAERTGGTYSTLKVQPAELEDSGVYFCASSQPTSPYEQYFGPGTRLTVT.

The chain employs TRBV27 and TRBJ2-1, with D possibly matching TRBD2 (6 bases). Per the germline V gene, CDR1 is MNHEY and CDR2 is SMNVEV (reference sequence). The CDR3 length is 15 residues. V was clipped by 3 bases and J by 1 base, with 10 bases between them. CDR3: CASSFGGLSYNEQFF. CDR3 sequence (DNA): TGTGCCAGCAGTTTCGGGGGATTGTCCTACAATGAGCAGTTCTTC.

The chain links TRBV29-1 to TRBJ2-7; no reliable D call. This CDR3 is built from 11 residues. Per the germline V gene, CDR1 is SQVTM and CDR2 is ANQGSEA. V lost 6 bases and J lost 6, with 12 bases in between. CDR3 nucleotides: TGCAGCGTCCTGACCCGAGGCGAGCAGTACTTC. Protein: CSVLTRGEQYF.

CDR3 sequence: CASRTGESNQPQHF. CDR3 DNA: TGTGCCAGCCGGACAGGGGAGAGCAATCAGCCCCAGCATTTT. The V call is TRBV6-6, the J call TRBJ1-5, with 9 bases lining up with TRBD1. CDR3 size: 14 residues. J lost 1 base, V lost 8 bases, and 3 bases had no gene match. Per germline, CDR1 MNHNY and CDR2 SVGAGI (reference sequence).

The chain combines TRBV27 with TRBJ2-7; 10 nucleotides agree with TRBD1. The V gene end was trimmed by 5 bases and the J gene end by 3 bases; junction bases not matched to a gene: 7. The V gene's germline CDR1 is MNHEY and CDR2 SMNVEV (reference sequence). This CDR3 is 15 amino acids long. Here the CDR3 DNA reads TGTGCCAGCAGTGGCGCGGGACAGGGGCTCTACGAGCAGTACTTC. Residues: CASSGAGQGLYEQYF.

The chain has TRBV5-1 and TRBJ1-1, with D possibly TRBD1 on 5 matching bases. Trimming took off 2 bases at V and 4 bases at J, with 9 bases between the two ends. The CDR3 has 13 amino acids. Germline-derived CDR1 and CDR2 are SGHRS and YFSETQ. CDR3 residues: CASSFRVGTEAFF. The CDR3 nucleotides are TGCGCCAGCAGCTTCAGGGTAGGCACTGAAGCTTTCTTT.

This chain connects TRBV29-1 to TRBJ2-2; D is uncertain. The CDR3 covers 12 residues. Trimming pared 3 bases from V and 4 bases from J, leaving 6 bases between. CDR1 is SQVTM and CDR2 is ANQGSEA in the germline V gene. CDR3 bases: TGCAGCGTTGAGGAGATCACCGGGGAGCTGTTTTTT. Protein sequence: CSVEEITGELFF.

This clone has just a few counts. This chain links TRBV6-1 with TRBJ1-1; 9 bases agree with TRBD1. This CDR3 is built from 15 residues. V trimming: 4 bases; J trimming: 1 base; junction bases outside the gene matches: 4. Germline loops: CDR1 MNHNS, CDR2 SASEGT. In DNA, the CDR3 is TGTGCCAGCAGTGGCCGGGGACAGGGGAACACTGAAGCTTTCTTT. It specifies CASSGRGQGNTEAFF.

V and J are TRBV7-2 and TRBJ2-5; no reliable D call. Germline values: CDR1 SGHTA, CDR2 FQGNSA. The CDR3 contains 11 residues. Trimming took 5 bases from V and 5 from J, leaving 6 bases between them. The CDR3 here is CASSPSETQYF. The CDR3 bases are TGTGCCAGCAGCCCTAGTGAGACCCAGTACTTC. The variable domain in full, completed from reference TRBV7-2 and TRBJ2-5, reads GAGVSQSPSNKVTEKGKDVELRCDPISGHTALYWYRQSLGQGLEFLIYFQGNSAPDKSGLPSDRFSAERTGGSVSTLTIQRTQQEDSAVYLCASSPSETQYFGPGTRLLVL.

The CDR3 nucleotides are TGCGCCAGCAGCCAGGAGACAGGTCTGACCCAGTACTTC. Residues: CASSQETGLTQYF. This chain connects TRBV4-1 to TRBJ2-5; possibly TRBD1 for D (6 bases). The CDR3 is 13 residues long. Between the trimmed V and J ends, which lost 3 bases and 7 bases, there was a span of 12 bases. The germline V gene encodes CDR1 MGHRA and CDR2 YSYEKL.

The V gene is TRBV28, the J gene TRBJ1-1; 10 bases match TRBD1. The CDR3 totals 15 residues. Germline V gene sequence: CDR1 MDHEN, CDR2 SYDVKM. Germline trimming cut 7 bases from V and 2 bases from J; bases unmatched to any gene: 7. The CDR3 here is CASIGDRGGNTEAFF. Here the CDR3 DNA reads TGTGCCAGCATAGGGGACAGGGGCGGAAACACTGAAGCTTTCTTT.

The rearrangement links TRBV5-1 to TRBJ2-7; 7 bases are shared with TRBD1. The V and J ends lost 2 bases and 2 bases, in that order; junction bases with no gene match: 13. The V gene's germline CDR1 is SGHRS and CDR2 YFSETQ. The CDR3 spans 17 residues. The CDR3 sequence is CASSFLVLGQGAYEQYF. CDR3 sequence (DNA): TGCGCCAGCAGCTTTTTGGTTCTGGGGCAGGGGGCCTACGAGCAGTACTTC.

The chain combines TRBV6-6 with TRBJ1-5; the D gene is possibly TRBD1 (5 bases). Germline V CDR1 and CDR2: MNHNY, SVGAGI (reference sequence). The CDR3 has 14 residues. Trimming cost V 6 bases and J 7 bases, with 16 bases left between them. CDR3 in DNA: TGTGCCAGCAGCCCGAAGGGGATCGGACAGCCCCAGCATTTT. Its protein is CASSPKGIGQPQHF.

The rearrangement uses TRBV7-8 and TRBJ2-7; 7 bases fit TRBD2. Germline-derived CDR1 and CDR2 are SGHVS and FQNEAQ. The CDR3 runs 17 residues. The V gene end was trimmed by 1 base and the J gene end by 5 bases; junction bases not matched to a gene: 14. Here the CDR3 DNA reads TGTGCCAGCAGCTTAGGCCTGTTGGGGGGGTTGGCGGACGAGCAGTACTTC. It specifies CASSLGLLGGLADEQYF.

The chain uses TRBV7-8 and TRBJ2-7, with TRBD1 identical over 11 bases. V shed 2 bases and J 7 bases; nucleotides not matched to a gene: 7. The CDR3 totals 15 residues. Looked up from germline, CDR1 is SGHVS and CDR2 is FQNEAQ. The CDR3 sequence: CASSLPGQGAREQYF. The DNA for the CDR3 is TGTGCCAGCAGCTTACCTGGACAGGGGGCGCGTGAGCAGTACTTC.

The chain combines TRBV2 with TRBJ1-1; unclear D gene. V was trimmed by 4 bases and J by 0 bases, leaving 6 bases between them. Germline values: CDR1 SNHLY, CDR2 FYNNEI. The CDR3 extends over 13 amino acids. The CDR3 region is CASSGAVNTEAFF. The CDR3 nucleotides read TGTGCCAGCAGTGGTGCAGTGAACACTGAAGCTTTCTTT.

The rearrangement links TRBV19 to TRBJ1-1; 8 nucleotides agree with TRBD1. The CDR3 has 19 residues. Per the germline V gene, CDR1 is LNHDA and CDR2 is SQIVND (reference sequence). The J segment lost 6 bases and the V segment lost 2 bases, leaving 20 bases of the junction unmatched. The CDR3 spells CASSIRGSPRTGIPPEAFF. Here the CDR3 DNA reads TGTGCCAGTAGTATAAGAGGGTCGCCACGGACAGGGATACCCCCTGAAGCTTTCTTT. Looking up the rest from reference TRBV19 and TRBJ1-1 gives the full variable domain: DGGITQSPKYLFRKEGQNVTLSCEQNLNHDAMYWYRQDPGQGLRLIYYSQIVNDFQKGDIAEGYSVSREKKESFPLTVTSAQKNPTAFYLCASSIRGSPRTGIPPEAFFGQGTRLTVV.